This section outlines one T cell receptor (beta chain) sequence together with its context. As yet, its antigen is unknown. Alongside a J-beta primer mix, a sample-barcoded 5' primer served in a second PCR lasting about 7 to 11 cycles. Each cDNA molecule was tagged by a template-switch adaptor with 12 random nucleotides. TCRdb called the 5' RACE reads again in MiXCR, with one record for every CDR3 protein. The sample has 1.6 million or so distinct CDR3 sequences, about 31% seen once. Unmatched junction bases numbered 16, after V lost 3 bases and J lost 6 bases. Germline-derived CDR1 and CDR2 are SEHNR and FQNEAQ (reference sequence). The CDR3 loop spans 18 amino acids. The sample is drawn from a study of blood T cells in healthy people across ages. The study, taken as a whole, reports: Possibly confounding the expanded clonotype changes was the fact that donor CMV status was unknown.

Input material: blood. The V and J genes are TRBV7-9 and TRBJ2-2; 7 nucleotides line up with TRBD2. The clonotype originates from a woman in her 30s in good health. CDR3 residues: CASSLGLGAGELAGELFF. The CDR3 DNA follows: TGTGCCAGCAGCTTGGGCCTCGGGGCGGGAGAGCTCGCCGGGGAGCTGTTTTTT.